Below, 20 T cell receptor beta chains from the same sample are listed, as sequenced in a study of blood T cell repertoires in COVID-19. Produced via immunoSEQ multiplex PCR; TCRdb's table is partial and in-frame only. Among 130,000 to 150,000 clones listed, more than 80% were seen once. The sequenced sample was peripheral blood. These receptor sequences come from a human donor with acute or convalescent COVID-19. The donor label of this sample is uncertain.

This rearrangement joins TRBV4-1 to TRBJ1-1; perhaps TRBD1 as D (5 bases). With 0 bases removed from V and 1 base from J, the gap between germline ends came to 9 bases. The V gene's germline CDR1 is MGHRA and CDR2 YSYEKL. This CDR3 spans 15 amino acids. In nucleotides, the CDR3 is TGCGCCAGCAGCCAAGAAGGGGAGGGGAACACTGAAGCTTTCTTT. Translated: CASSQEGEGNTEAFF.

V is TRBV18 and J is TRBJ1-5; 10 bases align to TRBD1. V shed 6 bases, J shed 6 bases, and the junction held 8 bases outside the gene matches. Germline V gives CDR1 KGHSH, CDR2 LQKENI. The CDR3 totals 15 residues. In DNA, the CDR3 is TGTGCCAGCTCCCCCGTTCGACAGGGGGCTCAGCCCCAGCATTTT. Translation gives CASSPVRQGAQPQHF.

The chain couples TRBV2 to TRBJ1-1; TRBD1 might be the D (5 bases). CDR3 length equals 13 residues. The germline V and J ends were trimmed by 3 bases and 5 bases, with 10 bases remaining between them. Per germline, CDR1 SNHLY and CDR2 FYNNEI. CDR3 nucleotide sequence: TGTGCCAGCAGTGATCGGGGGTGGACTGAAGCTTTCTTT. Protein: CASSDRGWTEAFF.

This chain connects TRBV2 to TRBJ1-4, with D possibly matching TRBD1 (6 bases). The CDR3 sequence is 14 residues long. Trimming pared 4 bases from V and 8 bases from J, leaving 14 bases between. Per the germline V gene, CDR1 is SNHLY and CDR2 is FYNNEI. As DNA, the CDR3 is TGTGCCAGCAGTGTACAGGGAAAAGGAGAAAAACTGTTTTTT. Translating gives CASSVQGKGEKLFF.

The chain employs TRBV12-3 or TRBV12-4 and TRBJ1-6; D remains unclear. There are 13 residues in the CDR3. V gave up 6 bases and J gave up 6 bases, with 9 bases separating them. The CDR3 sequence is CASSQASNSPLHF. The CDR3 region has the DNA TGTGCCAGCAGCCAGGCATCTAATTCACCCCTCCACTTT.

The chain uses TRBV4-2 and TRBJ1-3; weak D call: TRBD1 (6 bases). The CDR3 has 17 residues. V lost 3 bases and J lost 0, with 15 bases in between. Germline loops: CDR1 LGHNA, CDR2 YNFKEQ. The CDR3 here is CASSQGALRFSGNTIYF. CDR3 nucleotide sequence: TGTGCCAGCAGCCAGGGGGCCCTAAGGTTCTCTGGAAACACCATATATTTT.

The rearrangement joins TRBV6-5 to TRBJ2-7, with 7 positions matching TRBD2. Trimming cost V 0 bases and J 3 bases; bases outside gene matches: 2. Germline lookup yields CDR1 MNHEY and CDR2 SVGAGI. The CDR3 covers 14 residues. The chain's CDR3 is CASSYSGGSYEQYF. DNA for the CDR3: TGTGCCAGCAGTTACTCGGGGGGGAGCTACGAGCAGTACTTC.

V and J are TRBV25-1 and TRBJ1-2, with 7 bases lining up with TRBD1. Germline V gives CDR1 MGHDK, CDR2 SYGVNS. This CDR3 has 15 residues. V trimming: 7 bases; J trimming: 0 bases; junction bases outside the gene matches: 8. The CDR3 DNA reads as TGTGCCAGCACCCCTCCGGGACAGCCTAACTATGGCTACACCTTC. Its translation: CASTPPGQPNYGYTF.

The chain couples TRBV10-2 to TRBJ2-1; the D gene is possibly TRBD1 (5 bases). This CDR3 comprises 11 residues. V lost 10 bases, J lost 8 bases, and 12 bases lay in between. Germline V gene data show CDR1 as WSHSY and CDR2 as SAAADI. The CDR3: CATGPADEQFF. CDR3 DNA sequence: TGCGCCACAGGGCCAGCCGATGAGCAGTTCTTC.

The chain joins TRBV10-3 to TRBJ1-1, with D possibly being TRBD1 (6 bases). This CDR3 contains 14 residues. Germline V gives CDR1 ENHRY, CDR2 SYGVKD. Trimming removed 3 bases at V and 6 bases at J, with 14 bases between. The CDR3 loop reads CAISDRGAGAEAFF. As DNA, the CDR3 is TGTGCCATCAGTGATCGGGGGGCCGGGGCTGAAGCTTTCTTT.

The rearrangement uses TRBV5-1 and TRBJ2-1; 8 nucleotides agree with TRBD1. There are 14 residues in the CDR3. In germline, CDR1 is SGHRS, CDR2 YFSETQ. V shed 1 base, J shed 6 bases, and the junction held 3 bases outside the gene matches. Written as DNA, the CDR3 is TGCGCCAGCAGCTTGTGGACAGGGAGCAATGAGCAGTTCTTC. The encoded protein is CASSLWTGSNEQFF.

The V and J genes are TRBV5-6 and TRBJ2-7; 8 bases are shared with TRBD2. CDR1 and CDR2 from the germline V gene are SGHDT and YYEEEE. The trim removed 3 bases at V and 7 bases at J, leaving 6 bases unmatched. CDR3 length: 13 residues. The CDR3 DNA sequence: TGTGCCAGCAGCTCCTGGACGGGAGGGGAGCAGTACGTC. It encodes CASSSWTGGEQYV.

The chain links TRBV6-5 to TRBJ1-5, with unresolved D. The CDR3 contains 14 residues. Germline values: CDR1 MNHEY, CDR2 SVGAGI. V lost 4 bases, J lost 5 bases, and 12 bases lay in between. The CDR3 coding sequence is TGTGCCAGCAGTTTTTCGGGTGCTTATCAGCCCCAGCATTTT. It translates to CASSFSGAYQPQHF.

The V and J genes are TRBV2 and TRBJ1-2; 11 positions match TRBD1. Per germline, CDR1 SNHLY and CDR2 FYNNEI. Trimming took 6 bases from V and 8 from J; bases not matched to a gene: 8. This CDR3 is 14 amino acids long. The CDR3 loop reads CASSPGQGALGYTF. CDR3 nucleotides: TGTGCCAGCAGCCCTGGACAGGGGGCGTTGGGCTACACCTTC.

V usage is TRBV6-5 and J usage is TRBJ2-2; D might be TRBD1 (6 bases). Germline V gene sequence: CDR1 MNHEY, CDR2 SVGAGI. The germline V and J ends were trimmed by 5 bases and 7 bases, with 14 bases remaining between them. CDR3 length equals 14 residues. The DNA of the CDR3 is TGTGCCAGCAGTCCGGACAGCTTTTTCGGGGAGCTGTTTTTT. Its translation: CASSPDSFFGELFF.

V is TRBV3-1 (or the pseudogene TRBV3-2) and J is TRBJ2-5, with 7 bases aligning to TRBD2. The germline V gene has CDR1 LGHDT and CDR2 YNNKEL (reference sequence). Trimming at V came to 1 base and at J to 5 bases, leaving 16 bases not matched to a gene. The CDR3 is 18 amino acids. The CDR3: CASSQVSHRTRGGETQYF. As DNA, the CDR3 is TGTGCCAGCAGCCAAGTCAGCCACAGGACCCGGGGAGGGGAGACCCAGTACTTC.

The count of this clone is one. This rearrangement joins TRBV2 to TRBJ2-7; no clear D gene. V lost 5 bases and J lost 5, with 10 bases in between. The length of the CDR3 is 12 residues. CDR1 is SNHLY, CDR2 FYNNEI, per germline. CDR3 nucleotides: TGTGCCAGCAGTAAAATAGTTAACGAGCAGTACTTC. It codes for CASSKIVNEQYF.

This clone showed up just a few times. This chain connects TRBV27 to TRBJ2-1; 8 bases match TRBD1. The CDR3 is 15 amino acids. Germline V gives CDR1 MNHEY, CDR2 SMNVEV (reference sequence). J gave up 4 bases and V 4 bases, and 6 bases lay outside the gene matches. CDR3 protein: CASSSPGTGYNEQFF. Here the CDR3 DNA reads TGTGCCAGCAGTTCCCCCGGGACAGGATACAATGAGCAGTTCTTC.

V and J are TRBV11-2 and TRBJ1-1; 9 bases agree with TRBD1. This CDR3 is 15 amino acids long. From germline, CDR1 is SGHAT and CDR2 FQNNGV. Trimming took 3 bases from V and 3 from J; bases not matched to a gene: 5. Here the CDR3 DNA reads TGTGCCAGCAGCTTGGGACAGGGATGGGACACTGAAGCTTTCTTT. It codes for CASSLGQGWDTEAFF.

This chain links TRBV5-8 with TRBJ1-2, with D possibly being TRBD1 (6 bases). The CDR3 has 15 residues. CDR1 SGHTS and CDR2 YDEGEE come from the germline V gene. Trimming left V 4 bases short and J 2 bases short, with 15 bases between. CDR3 DNA sequence: TGTGCCAGCAGCCTTTTAGGGGGAAGGAACTATGGCTACACCTTC. Its protein is CASSLLGGRNYGYTF.